These 17 T cell receptor beta chains originate from one sample sequenced in a study of beta chain features in type 1 diabetes. Study results and limitations: Shortening of TCRB CDR3s, moderate but significant, appeared in all four CD4+ subsets of Type 1 diabetes patients.

Since all of the isolated RNA was reverse transcribed, expressed TCRB transcripts were what got sequenced. Clones were read by immunoSEQ multiplex PCR, and TCRdb kept only the in-frame ones, dropping some. Counted here are 20,000 to 30,000 clones, around 69% occurring once; the ten biggest clones make up around 4%. Their recognized antigens are unknown. The sequenced material came from Tregs from blood. Every receptor here comes from a young man with type 1 diabetes.

The V gene is TRBV30, the J gene TRBJ2-5; a possible D gene is TRBD1 (5 bases). The germline V and J ends were trimmed by 2 bases and 4 bases, with 11 bases remaining between them. In germline, CDR1 is GTSNPN, CDR2 SVGIG (reference sequence). This CDR3 contains 13 residues. CDR3 protein: CAWSPWTIETQYF. Written as DNA, the CDR3 is TGTGCCTGGAGTCCTTGGACAATAGAGACCCAGTACTTC.

The CDR3 loop is CASRSSGADEQYF. Written as DNA, the CDR3 is TGCGCCAGCAGAAGTTCAGGGGCGGACGAGCAGTACTTC. The chain is built from TRBV10-2 and TRBJ2-7, with D tentatively TRBD1 (6 bases). This CDR3 contains 13 residues. Trimming removed 6 bases from V and 5 bases from J, with 14 bases in between. CDR1 is WSHSY, CDR2 SAAADI, per germline.

This chain uses TRBV5-1 with TRBJ2-1; D uncertain. Trimming pared 6 bases from V and 4 bases from J, leaving 5 bases between. CDR1 is SGHRS, CDR2 YFSETQ, per germline. This CDR3 contains 11 residues. The DNA of the CDR3 is TGCGCCAGCAAACAGTACAATGAGCAGTTCTTC. It is translated as CASKQYNEQFF.

The chain links TRBV6-6 to TRBJ2-7; TRBD1 matches at 11 bases. This CDR3 is 15 amino acids long. Germline values: CDR1 MNHNY, CDR2 SVGAGI (reference sequence). With 6 bases clipped from V and 3 bases from J, the junction kept 7 bases outside the gene matches. As DNA, the CDR3 is TGTGCCAGCAGAAAGGGACAGGGGGTTATCTACGAGCAGTACTTC. Translating gives CASRKGQGVIYEQYF.

The table lists this clone with a few counts. The chain carries TRBV10-3 and TRBJ2-1; D ambiguous. Germline CDR1 and CDR2: ENHRY and SYGVKD. The CDR3 sequence is 15 residues long. With 5 bases removed from V and 1 base from J, the gap between germline ends came to 12 bases. CDR3 sequence: CAISPVRQSYNEQFF. Written as DNA, the CDR3 is TGTGCCATCAGTCCGGTCAGACAATCCTACAATGAGCAGTTCTTC.

In regard to this clone: A read error may produce the germline difference seen at one junction end. The chain couples TRBV5-1 to TRBJ1-2; TRBD1 is a possible D gene (5 bases). The CDR3 extends over 16 amino acids. The germline V gene has CDR1 SGHRS and CDR2 YFSETQ. The CDR3 nucleotides read TGCGCCAGCGGCTTGGGTCTGGACATTCCTAACTATGGCTACACCTTC. It encodes CASGLGLDIPNYGYTF.

This rearrangement joins TRBV9 to TRBJ2-1; no reliable D call. Per the germline V gene, CDR1 is SGDLS and CDR2 is YYNGEE. V lost 0 bases and J 1 base, leaving 11 bases between the germline ends. CDR3 size: 16 residues. The CDR3 loop reads CASSVGSGLSYNEQFF. DNA for the CDR3: TGTGCCAGCAGCGTAGGCAGTGGGCTATCCTACAATGAGCAGTTCTTC.

V gene TRBV5-6 combines with J gene TRBJ2-7, with D tentatively TRBD1 (6 bases). Germline values: CDR1 SGHDT, CDR2 YYEEEE. V dropped 3 bases and J dropped 7 bases, with 11 bases sitting between them. This CDR3 contains 12 residues. The chain's CDR3 is CASSSQGYEQYF. Written as DNA, the CDR3 is TGTGCCAGCAGCTCCCAGGGGTATGAGCAGTACTTC.

The chain recombines TRBV7-2 with TRBJ2-1; TRBD2 aligns across 11 bases. Germline loops: CDR1 SGHTA, CDR2 FQGNSA. This CDR3 is built from 14 residues. V lost 5 bases to trimming and J lost 7 bases; unmatched junction nucleotides: 4. The CDR3 DNA is TGTGCCAGCAGCACGACTAGCGGGATAAATGAGCAGTTCTTC. Its protein product is CASSTTSGINEQFF.

The gene calls are TRBV27 and TRBJ2-1; D ambiguous. This CDR3 is 14 amino acids long. Trimming took 6 bases from V and 0 from J, leaving 9 bases between them. Germline values: CDR1 MNHEY, CDR2 SMNVEV (reference sequence). CDR3 loop: CASRPISSYNEQFF. CDR3 nucleotides: TGTGCCAGCAGGCCCATTAGCTCCTACAATGAGCAGTTCTTC.

Remarks on this clone: The identical CDR3 is also encoded by other nucleotide sequences in the sample. The J gene is TRBJ2-3, the V gene TRBV18, with a weak D call TRBD1 (5 bases). There are 17 residues in the CDR3. Germline V gives CDR1 KGHSH, CDR2 LQKENI. Deletions cut 1 base from V and 6 bases from J, with 20 bases between. The CDR3 bases are TGTGCCAGCTCACCACTGGTCGAACAGAGGACACAGGATACGCAGTATTTT. Its protein product is CASSPLVEQRTQDTQYF.

In its sample, this clone was seen a few times. This CDR3 is CASSPTGSTDTQYF. DNA for the CDR3: TGTGCCAGCAGCCCGACGGGGAGCACAGATACGCAGTATTTT. The J gene is TRBJ2-3, the V gene TRBV11-2, with TRBD2 as a possible D gene (5 bases). The CDR3 runs to 14 residues. The V gene's germline CDR1 is SGHAT and CDR2 FQNNGV. The V end was cut by 5 bases, the J end by 0 bases, with 9 bases between.

The chain recombines TRBV7-2 with TRBJ2-1; 9 nucleotides line up with TRBD2. This CDR3 is 16 amino acids long. V was clipped by 1 base and J by 2 bases; unmatched bases: 3. CDR1 is SGHTA, CDR2 FQGNSA, per germline. CDR3: CASSLVSGSTYNEQFF. The CDR3 bases are TGTGCCAGCAGCTTAGTTAGCGGGAGTACCTACAATGAGCAGTTCTTC.

Only a few counts were recorded for this clone. The CDR3 here is CASSLLPPDRGYIYEQYF. CDR3 bases: TGTGCCAGCAGTTTACTCCCTCCCGACAGGGGGTATATTTACGAGCAGTACTTC. The chain carries TRBV27 and TRBJ2-7; 9 bases align to TRBD1. Germline lookup yields CDR1 MNHEY and CDR2 SMNVEV (reference sequence). V lost 2 bases, J lost 4 bases, and 15 bases stayed unmatched. The length of the CDR3 is 18 residues.

The rearrangement uses TRBV30 and TRBJ2-1; 7 bases agree with TRBD2. The CDR3 totals 14 residues. CDR1 is GTSNPN, CDR2 SVGIG, per germline (reference sequence). V dropped 1 base and J dropped 6; count of bases not matched to a gene: 6. The CDR3: CAWSGLAAGNEQFF. The CDR3 nucleotides are TGTGCCTGGAGTGGTCTAGCGGCTGGCAATGAGCAGTTCTTC.

The rearrangement uses TRBV7-9 and TRBJ2-3; the D gene is possibly TRBD2 (5 bases). Germline V lookup: CDR1 SEHNR, CDR2 FQNEAQ (reference sequence). Trimming removed 7 bases from V and 4 bases from J, with 21 bases in between. The CDR3 totals 16 residues. CDR3 loop: CASTRGFGELADTQYF. The CDR3 DNA reads TGTGCCAGCACCCGCGGTTTCGGGGAATTAGCAGATACGCAGTATTTT.

The chain combines TRBV18 with TRBJ2-7; 9 nucleotides align to TRBD1. The CDR3 is 15 amino acids. Germline V gene sequence: CDR1 KGHSH, CDR2 LQKENI. V shed 3 bases and J 5 bases; nucleotides not matched to a gene: 8. This chain's CDR3 is CASSPGQGRAHEQYF. CDR3 DNA sequence: TGTGCCAGCTCACCGGGACAGGGAAGGGCCCACGAGCAGTACTTC.